The 21 T cell receptor beta chains reported below all come from one sample, sequenced in a study of OX40 agonist ivuxolimab in advanced cancers. Sequencing was performed with immunoSEQ multiplex PCR; in TCRdb, only in-frame clones are kept and a portion is missing. The sample consists of about 74,000 clones, around 83% of them appearing once. The source was CD4+ or CD8+ T cells sorted from blood, collected in a trial of the OX40 agonist ivuxolimab. Receptors were obtained from an adult with an advanced solid tumor such as melanoma, head and neck, liver or kidney cancer.

The chain combines TRBV9 with TRBJ2-1; 8 bases line up with TRBD2. J was trimmed by 8 bases and V by 0 bases; bases with no gene match: 4. This CDR3 region has 14 residues. CDR1 SGDLS and CDR2 YYNGEE come from the germline V gene. The CDR3 region has the DNA TGTGCCAGCAGCGTAGTTAGCGGGACCGATGAGCAGTTCTTC. This translates into CASSVVSGTDEQFF.

The chain carries TRBV6-5 and TRBJ2-7; TRBD1 matches 8 bases. Germline V CDR1 and CDR2: MNHEY, SVGAGI. This CDR3 contains 13 residues. V lost 7 bases and J lost 1; bases outside the gene matches: 3. The CDR3 DNA follows: TGTGCCAGCAAGGACAGGGTATCCTACGAGCAGTACTTC. It translates to CASKDRVSYEQYF.

Here the CDR3 reads CASRGQGEETQYF. The CDR3, as DNA: TGTGCCAGCAGAGGACAGGGGGAAGAGACCCAGTACTTC. The chain carries TRBV4-2 and TRBJ2-5; 10 bases are a match to TRBD1. Germline V gives CDR1 LGHNA, CDR2 YNFKEQ. V shed 6 bases and J 3 bases; nucleotides not matched to a gene: 1. The CDR3 runs to 13 residues.

The chain carries TRBV28 and TRBJ2-1, with D possibly matching TRBD2 (5 bases). Germline V gene lookup returns CDR1 MDHEN and CDR2 SYDVKM. The CDR3 spans 13 residues. Trimming shortened V by 6 bases and J by 3 bases, and 9 bases separated the two germline ends. The CDR3 region has the DNA TGTGCCAGCAGAAAAACTAGCTACAATGAGCAGTTCTTC. It is translated as CASRKTSYNEQFF.

This clone was seen just once. The genes are TRBV4-3 and TRBJ2-3; D might be TRBD2 (5 bases). The CDR3 loop spans 14 amino acids. V lost 3 bases to trimming and J lost 0 bases, with 7 bases between them. Germline V gene data show CDR1 as LGHNA and CDR2 as YSLEER. CDR3 in amino acids: CASSQGVSTDTQYF. CDR3 bases: TGCGCCAGCAGCCAGGGAGTCAGCACAGATACGCAGTATTTT.

The chain combines TRBV6-5 with TRBJ2-7; D ambiguous. Trimming took 0 bases from V and 7 from J, leaving 16 bases between them. The CDR3 spans 15 residues. Germline assignment: CDR1 MNHEY and CDR2 SVGAGI. CDR3 nucleotide sequence: TGTGCCAGCAGTTACTCGTACAACCGGCCATGGGAGCAGTACTTC. Translated: CASSYSYNRPWEQYF.

The CDR3 DNA is TGTGCCAGCAGTTTGTTGGACTTGAACACTGAAGCTTTCTTT. This translates into CASSLLDLNTEAFF. The chain recombines TRBV28 with TRBJ1-1; D gene ambiguous. Germline V lookup: CDR1 MDHEN, CDR2 SYDVKM. CDR3 length: 14 amino acids. Trimming took 3 bases from V and 0 from J, leaving 8 bases between them.

The chain links TRBV30 to TRBJ2-2, with D possibly TRBD1 on 6 matching bases. This CDR3 region has 16 residues. Germline V CDR1 and CDR2: GTSNPN, SVGIG (reference sequence). Trimming pared 4 bases from V and 2 bases from J, leaving 17 bases between. The CDR3 DNA sequence: TGTGCCTGGATAAAGCCCGGGACACTAAACACCGGGGAGCTGTTTTTT. The encoded protein is CAWIKPGTLNTGELFF.

V is TRBV7-3 and J is TRBJ2-7, with 10 nucleotides matching TRBD1. V shed 5 bases, J shed 5 bases, and the junction held 0 bases outside the gene matches. The CDR3 totals 12 residues. In germline, CDR1 is SGHTA, CDR2 FQGTGA. The CDR3 here is CASSGTGDEQYF. CDR3 DNA sequence: TGTGCCAGCAGCGGGACAGGGGACGAGCAGTACTTC. The variable domain in full, completed from reference TRBV7-3 and TRBJ2-7, reads GAGVSQTPSNKVTEKGKYVELRCDPISGHTALYWYRQSLGQGPEFLIYFQGTGAADDSGLPNDRFFAVRPEGSVSTLKIQRTERGDSAVYLCASSGTGDEQYFGPGTRLTVT.

V gene TRBV29-1 combines with J gene TRBJ2-5, with D possibly being TRBD2 (5 bases). CDR1 is SQVTM and CDR2 is ANQGSEA in the germline V gene. The V end was cut by 8 bases, the J end by 1 base, with 20 bases between. The CDR3 length is 15 residues. The CDR3 loop is CSTKGLRRSQETQYF. The DNA of the CDR3 is TGCAGCACTAAAGGCCTCAGGAGGTCCCAAGAGACCCAGTACTTC.

The chain carries TRBV28 and TRBJ2-4; 12 bases align to TRBD2. The CDR3 is 17 residues long. CDR1 and CDR2 from the germline V gene are MDHEN and SYDVKM. Unmatched junction bases numbered 14, after V lost 6 bases and J lost 8 bases. The CDR3 DNA sequence: TGTGCCAGCAGGGGGGGACTAGCGGGTTATGTTAGGGACATTCAGTACTTC. It is translated as CASRGGLAGYVRDIQYF.

V gene TRBV28 combines with J gene TRBJ2-2; D uncertain. V lost 5 bases, J lost 1 base, and 14 bases lay in between. Germline CDR1 and CDR2: MDHEN and SYDVKM. This CDR3 has 16 amino acids. The CDR3 protein is CASSPVWPENTGELFF. Here the CDR3 DNA reads TGTGCCAGCAGTCCTGTCTGGCCTGAGAACACCGGGGAGCTGTTTTTT.

This chain joins TRBV28 and TRBJ2-7; 8 nucleotides align to TRBD2. Germline-derived CDR1 and CDR2 are MDHEN and SYDVKM. The CDR3 runs 16 residues. With V trimmed by 2 bases and J by 4 bases, 10 bases remained unmatched. CDR3 DNA sequence: TGTGCCAGCAGTTTAGTGGGTACGGGGGGGAGGTACGAGCAGTACTTC. It codes for CASSLVGTGGRYEQYF.

V is TRBV7-2 and J is TRBJ1-1, with D uncertain. Trimming pared 7 bases from V and 3 bases from J, leaving 12 bases between. The CDR3 length is 13 residues. Germline V gene lookup returns CDR1 SGHTA and CDR2 FQGNSA. The CDR3 loop is CASTSREDTEAFF. CDR3 nucleotide sequence: TGTGCCAGCACCTCGAGGGAAGACACTGAAGCTTTCTTT.

This rearrangement joins TRBV5-1 to TRBJ2-1; 10 nucleotides agree with TRBD2. The germline V gene encodes CDR1 SGHRS and CDR2 YFSETQ. Trimming removed 0 bases from V and 9 bases from J; junction bases left unmatched: 9. This CDR3 has 16 residues. This CDR3 reads CASSLEGRSSGSEQFF. DNA of the CDR3: TGCGCCAGCAGCTTGGAGGGCCGCTCTAGCGGGAGTGAGCAGTTCTTC.

The gene calls are TRBV6-1 and TRBJ1-1; D uncertain. CDR3 length: 13 amino acids. Germline assignment: CDR1 MNHNS and CDR2 SASEGT. V was clipped by 9 bases and J by 5 bases, with 16 bases between them. CDR3 bases: TGTGCCAGTCAGATGCTAGAGGTAACTGAAGCTTTCTTT. It is translated as CASQMLEVTEAFF.

The V gene is TRBV27, the J gene TRBJ2-3; D perhaps matches TRBD2 (5 bases). Trimming removed 3 bases from V and 7 bases from J, with 11 bases in between. Germline V gene data show CDR1 as MNHEY and CDR2 as SMNVEV (reference sequence). This CDR3 comprises 13 residues. The CDR3 DNA reads TGTGCCAGCAGTTTGGACTGGCCCTATACGCAGTATTTT. It is translated as CASSLDWPYTQYF.

The chain has TRBV6-1 and TRBJ2-1; D is unresolved. This CDR3 contains 11 residues. Germline assignment: CDR1 MNHNS and CDR2 SASEGT. Trimming pared 8 bases from V and 7 bases from J, leaving 9 bases between. CDR3 nucleotides: TGTGCCAGCCGATCCCCTAATGAGCAGTTCTTC. Residues: CASRSPNEQFF.

CDR3 nucleotide sequence: TGTGCCAGCAGCTTTACAGGGGGCGCGTATGAAGCTTTCTTT. It translates to CASSFTGGAYEAFF. V and J are TRBV7-9 and TRBJ1-1; 9 nucleotides line up with TRBD1. V trimming: 3 bases; J trimming: 7 bases; junction bases outside the gene matches: 6. The germline CDR1 and CDR2 sequences are SEHNR and FQNEAQ (reference sequence). CDR3 length: 14 amino acids.

This chain uses TRBV5-1 with TRBJ2-5; 8 bases are shared with TRBD2. Germline values: CDR1 SGHRS, CDR2 YFSETQ. This CDR3 contains 19 residues. Germline trimming cut 1 base from V and 2 bases from J; bases unmatched to any gene: 16. CDR3 loop: CASSLLLSRTSGKQETQYF. DNA of the CDR3: TGCGCCAGCAGCTTGCTCCTGTCTAGAACTAGCGGCAAACAAGAGACCCAGTACTTC.

This clone was detected only once. This rearrangement joins TRBV30 to TRBJ2-2, with D unresolved. The CDR3 loop spans 13 amino acids. The germline V gene has CDR1 GTSNPN and CDR2 SVGIG (reference sequence). Trimming stripped 3 bases from V and 3 bases from J, with 8 bases between. The CDR3 DNA follows: TGTGCCTGGAGGGGGTTTTACACCGGGGAGCTGTTTTTT. This encodes CAWRGFYTGELFF.